This TCR beta chain appears in the sequencing data of a study of blood T cell repertoires in COVID-19. This CDR3 has 14 residues. V lost 4 bases, J lost 2 bases, and 2 bases stayed unmatched. Germline CDR1 is LGHDT and CDR2 is YNNKEL (reference sequence). Using immunoSEQ multiplex PCR, the repertoire was profiled, and TCRdb retains in-frame clones only, with some absent. Of roughly 380,000 clones listed, 85% are singletons. V is TRBV3-1 (or the pseudogene TRBV3-2) and J is TRBJ1-3; TRBD1 aligns across 7 bases. This receptor was taken from a woman between 18 and 30 years old with acute or convalescent COVID-19. The sample consisted of peripheral blood. The CDR3 bases are TGTGCCAGCAGCCGACAGGGAACTGGAAACACCATATATTTT. This encodes CASSRQGTGNTIYF.